The 8 T cell receptor beta chains reported below all come from one sample, sequenced in a study of identical twins. Each CDR3 protein is one row after TCRdb ran MiXCR on the 5' RACE reads. The table records roughly 700,000 distinct CDR3 sequences, about 9.4% of them present only once. These data also formed part of another study, on yellow fever vaccine responses in identical twins.

Sequencing was done on a sample of PBMCs. The source is a woman under 30 in good health.

This clonotype was seen more than once but under ten times. The V gene is TRBV7-2, the J gene TRBJ2-5; 8 nucleotides match TRBD2. The CDR3 length is 15 residues. V dropped 5 bases and J dropped 5; count of bases not matched to a gene: 10. Germline V gene lookup returns CDR1 SGHTA and CDR2 FQGNSA. The chain's CDR3 is CASSAYTGLVETQYF. The CDR3 DNA reads TGTGCCAGCAGCGCCTACACGGGACTAGTGGAGACCCAGTACTTC.

This clonotype was detected a few times. The chain joins TRBV15 to TRBJ1-4; 11 bases line up with TRBD1. Germline-derived CDR1 and CDR2 are LNHNV and YYDKDF (reference sequence). Trimming at V came to 3 bases and at J to 3 bases, leaving 3 bases not matched to a gene. This CDR3 spans 16 amino acids. The CDR3 region has the DNA TGTGCCACCAGCAGGGACAGGGGGCTCGCTAATGAAAAACTGTTTTTT. Residues: CATSRDRGLANEKLFF.

The chain recombines TRBV12-3 or TRBV12-4 with TRBJ2-5; TRBD1 matches at 8 bases. With V trimmed by 6 bases and J by 2 bases, 8 bases remained unmatched. This CDR3 is 15 amino acids long. CDR3 loop: CASSDRTGQQETQYF. CDR3 DNA: TGTGCCAGCAGCGATCGGACAGGGCAACAAGAGACCCAGTACTTC.

This clonotype was counted at least ten times. This chain connects TRBV29-1 to TRBJ2-3; TRBD2 agrees at 10 bases. The germline CDR1 and CDR2 sequences are SQVTM and ANQGSEA. CDR3 size: 16 residues. The ends lost 3 bases at V and 1 base at J; junction bases unmatched: 7. The CDR3 bases are TGCAGCGTTGACCCCAGTGGGACTAGCGGCACAGATACGCAGTATTTT. Amino acids: CSVDPSGTSGTDTQYF.

This chain joins TRBV5-1 and TRBJ2-3, with 9 bases fitting TRBD2. The length of the CDR3 is 15 residues. CDR1 is SGHRS, CDR2 YFSETQ, per germline. V lost 4 bases and J lost 5; bases outside the gene matches: 8. CDR3 residues: CASSQKAGGIDTQYF. The CDR3 DNA is TGCGCCAGCAGCCAGAAAGCGGGAGGAATAGATACGCAGTATTTT.

This chain connects TRBV6-2 or TRBV6-3 to TRBJ2-7, with TRBD1 identical over 9 bases. V dropped 5 bases and J dropped 4; count of bases not matched to a gene: 12. The length of the CDR3 is 16 residues. CDR1 is MNHEY, CDR2 SVGEGT, per germline. CDR3 residues: CASSQLGQGRLYEQYF. DNA for the CDR3: TGTGCCAGCAGTCAACTCGGACAGGGGCGATTATACGAGCAGTACTTC.

This clonotype was counted many times. V gene TRBV7-2 combines with J gene TRBJ1-2, with unresolved D. V was pared by 4 bases and J by 7 bases, with 7 bases between. This CDR3 has 11 amino acids. CDR1 is SGHTA and CDR2 is FQGNSA in the germline V gene. The CDR3 DNA follows: TGTGCCAGCAGCTATGACGTTGGCTACACCTTC. Its protein product is CASSYDVGYTF.

This clonotype was seen a few times. The gene calls are TRBV20-1 and TRBJ2-1; TRBD2 matches at 9 bases. The CDR3 runs 16 residues. The junction had 13 bases not matched to a gene; V was cut back by 0 bases and J by 10 bases. The germline CDR1 and CDR2 sequences are DFQATT and SNEGSKA (reference sequence). CDR3 amino acids: CSARDLAGVREREQFF. CDR3 coding DNA: TGCAGTGCTAGAGATTTAGCGGGAGTTAGGGAGCGGGAGCAGTTCTTC.